One and the same sample provided the 14 T cell receptor beta chains below, sequenced in a study of blood T cell repertoires in COVID-19. Only in-frame clones appear in the TCRdb table, and some are missing; sequencing was by immunoSEQ multiplex PCR. The sample carries under 200,000 clones, 80% to 85% recorded once. Source material: peripheral blood. These receptors were collected from a human donor with acute or convalescent COVID-19. The donor label of this sample is uncertain.

V is TRBV27 and J is TRBJ2-1; no definite D call. Germline lookup yields CDR1 MNHEY and CDR2 SMNVEV (reference sequence). This CDR3 has 15 amino acids. V was cut by 5 bases and J by 0 bases, with 11 bases left in between. CDR3 in DNA: TGTGCCAGCAGTAATAGCTTAAGCTCCTACAATGAGCAGTTCTTC. Protein: CASSNSLSSYNEQFF.

The V call is TRBV5-4, the J call TRBJ2-3, with 9 bases that match TRBD2. V shed 0 bases, J shed 1 base, and the junction held 6 bases outside the gene matches. Germline V gives CDR1 SGHNT, CDR2 YYREEE (reference sequence). The CDR3 contains 17 residues. CDR3 sequence (DNA): TGTGCCAGCAGCTTGGCCGGGTTAGCGGGAGGCACAGATACGCAGTATTTT. Its translation: CASSLAGLAGGTDTQYF.

The rearrangement links TRBV2 to TRBJ1-1; D gene uncertain. Per germline, CDR1 SNHLY and CDR2 FYNNEI. Trimming pared 4 bases from V and 7 bases from J, leaving 10 bases between. The CDR3 contains 12 residues. The CDR3 protein is CASSVRGFEAFF. The CDR3 region has the DNA TGTGCCAGCAGTGTCCGAGGGTTTGAAGCTTTCTTT.

This clone was seen a handful of times. This rearrangement joins TRBV27 to TRBJ1-1; maybe TRBD1 (5 bases). Germline CDR1 MNHEY, CDR2 SMNVEV (reference sequence). The CDR3 loop spans 13 amino acids. The ends were cut back, 6 bases at V and 4 bases at J, with 12 bases in the middle. The CDR3 DNA follows: TGTGCCAGCAGGGGGGGTTTCATCACTGAAGCTTTCTTT. This sequence encodes CASRGGFITEAFF.

The chain carries TRBV5-1 and TRBJ1-3; 9 bases are a match to TRBD1. This CDR3 region has 13 residues. Germline-derived CDR1 and CDR2 are SGHRS and YFSETQ. V lost 7 bases, J lost 4 bases, and 3 bases stayed unmatched. Written as DNA, the CDR3 is TGCGCCAGCCGGGACAGGGCAGGAAACACCATATATTTT. Residues: CASRDRAGNTIYF.

The rearrangement joins TRBV7-9 to TRBJ2-3; TRBD2 matches 7 bases. CDR1 SEHNR and CDR2 FQNEAQ come from the germline V gene (reference sequence). The CDR3 length is 16 residues. J gave up 2 bases and V 5 bases, and 10 bases lay outside the gene matches. CDR3 coding DNA: TGTGCCAGCAGCCATAGAGGTCGGGGGGTCACAGATACGCAGTATTTT. As protein: CASSHRGRGVTDTQYF.

The chain is built from TRBV18 and TRBJ2-7, with 8 bases identical to TRBD1. Germline CDR1 and CDR2: KGHSH and LQKENI. CDR3 size: 15 residues. After removal of 2 bases from V and 3 bases from J, the junction contained 6 bases not matched to a gene. The CDR3 sequence is CASSPVGTGGYEQYF. The DNA of the CDR3 is TGTGCCAGCTCACCAGTAGGGACAGGTGGCTACGAGCAGTACTTC.

The gene calls are TRBV28 and TRBJ1-4, with D uncertain. Germline values: CDR1 MDHEN, CDR2 SYDVKM. The germline V and J ends were trimmed by 1 base and 3 bases, with 15 bases remaining between them. The length of the CDR3 is 17 residues. The CDR3, as DNA: TGTGCCAGCAGTTTATCCGCCCTTGGGCAGTCTAATGAAAAACTGTTTTTT. It yields the protein CASSLSALGQSNEKLFF.

This clone occurred once. The chain joins TRBV5-1 to TRBJ2-1; 8 bases map to TRBD1. The germline V gene has CDR1 SGHRS and CDR2 YFSETQ. The length of the CDR3 is 15 residues. V trimming: 2 bases; J trimming: 0 bases; junction bases outside the gene matches: 1. The CDR3 here is CASSFGQGSYNEQFF. In DNA, the CDR3 is TGCGCCAGCAGCTTCGGACAGGGCTCCTACAATGAGCAGTTCTTC.

V is TRBV12-5 and J is TRBJ1-5; the match to TRBD1 covers 8 bases. Germline CDR1 is LGHNT and CDR2 is FRNRAP. With V trimmed by 7 bases and J by 2 bases, 10 bases remained unmatched. This CDR3 region has 16 residues. The CDR3 region is CASALLTGGGNQPQHF. CDR3 nucleotides: TGTGCTAGTGCCTTACTAACAGGGGGTGGCAATCAGCCCCAGCATTTT.

This chain connects TRBV7-3 to TRBJ2-3; D is perhaps TRBD2 (7 bases). CDR3 length equals 15 residues. Germline V CDR1 and CDR2: SGHTA, FQGTGA. Trimming left V 4 bases short and J 4 bases short, with 15 bases between. The CDR3 DNA sequence: TGTGCCAGCAGCTCGGGGGGCTTTGAAGCAGATACGCAGTATTTT. It codes for CASSSGGFEADTQYF.

As to this clone: The sample carries other DNA sequences with the same CDR3. DNA for the CDR3: TGCGCCAGCAGCTTGGACCCGAGCTCCTATAATTCACCCCTCCACTTT. Translating gives CASSLDPSSYNSPLHF. J is TRBJ1-6 and V is TRBV5-1, with D hard to call. V lost 0 bases, J lost 0 bases, and 7 bases lay in between. Germline assignment: CDR1 SGHRS and CDR2 YFSETQ. This CDR3 region has 16 residues.

This clone was picked up a small number of times. CDR3 residues: CATARGLYNSPLHF. CDR3 DNA: TGTGCCACCGCGAGAGGGTTGTATAATTCACCCCTCCACTTT. This chain joins TRBV15 and TRBJ1-6, with no clear D. From germline, CDR1 is LNHNV and CDR2 YYDKDF (reference sequence). The CDR3 sequence is 14 residues long. Trimming took 8 bases from V and 4 from J, leaving 12 bases between them.

This sequence joins TRBV6-5 and TRBJ1-4, with 7 bases fitting TRBD1. Germline-derived CDR1 and CDR2 are MNHEY and SVGAGI. J was trimmed by 6 bases and V by 2 bases; bases with no gene match: 3. This CDR3 contains 14 residues. This chain's CDR3 is CASSYGTADEKLFF. CDR3 coding DNA: TGTGCCAGCAGTTACGGGACAGCGGATGAAAAACTGTTTTTT.